This record looks at one T cell receptor (beta chain) sequence and its context. Its target is unknown. Indicated treatment: approximately nine-day PBMC culture with coronavirus spike peptide pools or control peptides (ViraFEST assay). This sample was included in a study of vaccination and CD4 T cells after COVID-19. Study as a whole: As their vaccination, participants received two doses of either BNT162b2 or mRNA-1273 vaccine. Post-COVID specimens were obtained a median about 100 days after diagnosis (range 35 to 161). Cultures serving as controls received a peptide pool (CEFX or HIV-1 Nef) or no peptide.

The Oncomine TCR Beta short-read assay was applied to DNA of cultured CD4+ T cells. Genomic DNA was taken out of cultured CD4+ T cells by extraction. From the PCR reads, TCRdb called clonotypes with MiXCR, one entry per CDR3 protein. The table includes roughly 10,000 distinct CDR3 sequences, 50% to 60% detected once. This CDR3 spans 14 amino acids. V dropped 7 bases and J dropped 1; count of bases not matched to a gene: 6. The germline CDR1 and CDR2 sequences are SGHRS and YFSETQ. The V call is TRBV5-1, the J call TRBJ2-7; 9 nucleotides align to TRBD1. The specimen sequenced was CD4+ T cells from blood, cultured in vitro. The sequence came from a human donor who had recovered from COVID-19. CDR3 in amino acids: CASSTGQGSYEQYF. CDR3 nucleotides: TGCGCCAGCTCAACGGGACAGGGATCCTACGAGCAGTACTTC. The whole variable domain, remainder taken from reference TRBV5-1 and TRBJ2-7, is KAGVTQTPRYLIKTRGQQVTLSCSPISGHRSVSWYQQTPGQGLQFLFEYFSETQRNKGNFPGRFSGRQFSNSRSEMNVSTLELGDSALYLCASSTGQGSYEQYFGPGTRLTVT.